The rows below give T cell receptor beta chains drawn from one sample of a study of T cells in Graves' hyperthyroidism and ophthalmopathy. TCRdb re-called the multiplex PCR reads through MiXCR, storing one row per CDR3 protein. The sample contains 500,000 to 600,000 distinct CDR3 sequences, about half of which appear only once. Sequencing was done on a sample of peripheral blood or thyroid tissue (not recorded which). Receptor source: an adult woman with Graves' disease, either hyperthyroidism or ophthalmopathy (not recorded which). CDR3s include the opening cysteine and the closing phenylalanine or tryptophan. The order of the fields is D gene, V gene, CDR3 protein. A D gene is named only where the DNA matches it firmly.

D gene: .
V gene: TRBV29-1
CDR3 protein: CSVVGTGNQPQHF

D gene: .
V gene: TRBV5-1
CDR3 protein: CASSPDIHRVTGELFF

D gene: .
V gene: TRBV7-3
CDR3 protein: CASSRLPGQNYEQYF

D gene: .
V gene: TRBV27
CDR3 protein: CASSLSWDLGTQYF

D gene: TRBD1
V gene: TRBV5-1
CDR3 protein: CASSLELAGQGPNQPQHF

D gene: .
V gene: TRBV7-2
CDR3 protein: CASSLPDDGELFF

D gene: .
V gene: TRBV20-1
CDR3 protein: CSAIPQENQPQHF

D gene: TRBD1
V gene: TRBV7-2
CDR3 protein: CASSPARQGGGYTF

D gene: TRBD1
V gene: TRBV28
CDR3 protein: CASSFHDRGETQYF

D gene: .
V gene: TRBV6-1
CDR3 protein: CASSPRPETQYF

D gene: .
V gene: TRBV10-3
CDR3 protein: CAVRGSLGKANYGYTF

D gene: .
V gene: TRBV19
CDR3 protein: CASSTQQGGEQYF

D gene: .
V gene: TRBV2
CDR3 protein: CASSDGPSDTEAFF

D gene: .
V gene: TRBV5-1
CDR3 protein: CASSPTGGITEAFF

D gene: TRBD2
V gene: TRBV27
CDR3 protein: CASRHLGGREHEQYF

D gene: .
V gene: TRBV7-2
CDR3 protein: CASTRASAYNEQFF

D gene: TRBD2
V gene: TRBV20-1
CDR3 protein: CSARSRLAGGSKEQYF

D gene: .
V gene: TRBV20-1
CDR3 protein: CSANGLGQGLGGTQYF

D gene: .
V gene: TRBV10-3
CDR3 protein: CAISTGDTDTQYF

D gene: .
V gene: TRBV9
CDR3 protein: CASREGESSYEQYF

D gene: .
V gene: TRBV10-3
CDR3 protein: CAISAGGAANYGYTF

D gene: .
V gene: TRBV20-1
CDR3 protein: CSASDWNEQFF

D gene: .
V gene: TRBV12-3/TRBV12-4
CDR3 protein: CPSSARNTIYF

D gene: .
V gene: TRBV15
CDR3 protein: CATSSGDPLSYEQYF

D gene: TRBD1
V gene: TRBV4-1
CDR3 protein: CASSHATGDEKLFF

D gene: .
V gene: TRBV7-9
CDR3 protein: CASTDIWDYGYTF

D gene: TRBD2
V gene: TRBV5-1
CDR3 protein: CASSETGTIQETQYF

D gene: TRBD2
V gene: TRBV15
CDR3 protein: CATSRGRAGGHEQYF

D gene: .
V gene: TRBV6-1
CDR3 protein: CASSEVGGGDNEKLFF